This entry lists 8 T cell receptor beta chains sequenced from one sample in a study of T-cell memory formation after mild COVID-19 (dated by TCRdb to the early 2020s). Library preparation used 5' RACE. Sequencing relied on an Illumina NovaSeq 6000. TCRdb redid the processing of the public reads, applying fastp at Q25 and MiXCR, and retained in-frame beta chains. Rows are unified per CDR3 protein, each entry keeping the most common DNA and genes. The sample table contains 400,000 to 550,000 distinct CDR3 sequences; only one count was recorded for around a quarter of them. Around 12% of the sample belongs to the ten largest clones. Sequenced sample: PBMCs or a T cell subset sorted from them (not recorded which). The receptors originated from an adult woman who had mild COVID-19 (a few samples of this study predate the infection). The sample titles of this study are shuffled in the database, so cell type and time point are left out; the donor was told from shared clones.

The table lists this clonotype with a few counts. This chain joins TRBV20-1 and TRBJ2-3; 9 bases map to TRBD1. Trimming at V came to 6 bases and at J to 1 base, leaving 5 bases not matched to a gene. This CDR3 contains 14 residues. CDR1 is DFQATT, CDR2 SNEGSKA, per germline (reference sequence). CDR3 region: CSAPGQGGTDTQYF. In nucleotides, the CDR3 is TGCAGTGCACCGGGACAGGGTGGCACAGATACGCAGTATTTT.

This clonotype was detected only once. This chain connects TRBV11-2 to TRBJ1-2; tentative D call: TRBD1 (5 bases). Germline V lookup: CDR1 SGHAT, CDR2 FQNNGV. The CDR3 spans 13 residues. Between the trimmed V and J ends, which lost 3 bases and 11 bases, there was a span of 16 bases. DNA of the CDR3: TGTGCCAGCAGCTTCAACGGGGCGGTCCGTTACACCTTC. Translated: CASSFNGAVRYTF. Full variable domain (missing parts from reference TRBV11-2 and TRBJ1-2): EAGVAQSPRYKIIEKRQSVAFWCNPISGHATLYWYQQILGQGPKLLIQFQNNGVVDDSQLPKDRFSAERLKGVDSTLKIQPAKLEDSAVYLCASSFNGAVRYTFGSGTRLTVV.

Here the CDR3 DNA reads TGCAGTGCTAGAAACGGGAATAGCGGGGGGTACAATGAGCAGTTCTTC. This translates into CSARNGNSGGYNEQFF. V gene TRBV20-1 combines with J gene TRBJ2-1, with TRBD2 matching over 10 bases. The germline V gene encodes CDR1 DFQATT and CDR2 SNEGSKA (reference sequence). V was clipped by 2 bases and J by 4 bases; unmatched bases: 8. The CDR3 has 16 amino acids.

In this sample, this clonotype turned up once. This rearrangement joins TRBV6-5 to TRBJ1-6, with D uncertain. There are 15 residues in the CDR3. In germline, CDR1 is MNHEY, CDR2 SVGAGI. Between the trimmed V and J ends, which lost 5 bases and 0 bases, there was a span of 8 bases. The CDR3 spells CASSVWNSYNSPLHF. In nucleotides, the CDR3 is TGTGCCAGCAGTGTATGGAACTCCTATAATTCACCCCTCCACTTT.

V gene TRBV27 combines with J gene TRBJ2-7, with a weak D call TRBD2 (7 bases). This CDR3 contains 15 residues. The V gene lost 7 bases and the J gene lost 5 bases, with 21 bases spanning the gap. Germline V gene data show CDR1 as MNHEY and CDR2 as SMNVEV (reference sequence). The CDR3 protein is CASTTGGAGKDEQYF. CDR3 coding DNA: TGTGCCAGCACCACTGGGGGGGCCGGCAAAGACGAGCAGTACTTC.

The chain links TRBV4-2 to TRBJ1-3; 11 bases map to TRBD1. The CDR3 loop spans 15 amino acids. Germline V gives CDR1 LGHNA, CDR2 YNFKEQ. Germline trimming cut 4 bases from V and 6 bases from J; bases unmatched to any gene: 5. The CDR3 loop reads CASSRSGQGENTIYF. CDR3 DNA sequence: TGTGCCAGCAGCCGATCGGGACAGGGGGAAAACACCATATATTTT.

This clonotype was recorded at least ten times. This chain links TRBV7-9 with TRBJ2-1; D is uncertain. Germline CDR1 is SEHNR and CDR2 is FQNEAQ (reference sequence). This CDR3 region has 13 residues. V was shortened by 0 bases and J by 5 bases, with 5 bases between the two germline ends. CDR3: CASSLAAHNEQFF. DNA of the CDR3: TGTGCCAGCAGCTTAGCGGCCCACAATGAGCAGTTCTTC.

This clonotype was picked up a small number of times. The CDR3 DNA follows: TGCGCCAGCAGCCAACCGGACAGGAACACTGAAGCTTTCTTT. Amino acid sequence: CASSQPDRNTEAFF. This chain links TRBV4-1 with TRBJ1-1; D possibly corresponds to TRBD1 (6 bases). CDR1 and CDR2 (germline): MGHRA, YSYEKL. Trimming removed 2 bases at V and 1 base at J, with 8 bases between. This CDR3 spans 14 amino acids.